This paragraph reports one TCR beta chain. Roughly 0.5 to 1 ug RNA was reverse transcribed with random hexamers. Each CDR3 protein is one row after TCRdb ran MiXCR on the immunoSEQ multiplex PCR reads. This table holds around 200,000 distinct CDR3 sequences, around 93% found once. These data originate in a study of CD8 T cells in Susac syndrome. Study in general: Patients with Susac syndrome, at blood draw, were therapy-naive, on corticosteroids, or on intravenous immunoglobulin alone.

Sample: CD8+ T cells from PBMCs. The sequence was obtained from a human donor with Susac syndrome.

CDR3 amino acids: CASSQSGLMNTEAFF. In DNA form, the CDR3 reads TGCGCCAGCAGTCAATCGGGCCTCATGAACACTGAAGCTTTCTTT. The rearrangement joins TRBV23-1 to TRBJ1-1; unclear D gene. TRBV23-1 is given ORF status, its function remaining uncertain. The CDR3 is made up of 15 amino acids. V was trimmed by 0 bases and J by 0 bases, leaving 8 bases between them.